The entry below describes one TCR beta chain. Its cognate antigen is unknown. Germline V gene data show CDR1 as MNHNS and CDR2 as SASEGT. V was pared by 2 bases and J by 1 base, with 13 bases between. The CDR3 runs 16 residues. The source of the sample is a study of long-term antiretroviral therapy in people with HIV. About the research overall: Initial samples were collected about a decade before the 2015 immediate-ART recommendation. Points from the study as a whole: Pre-ART-expanded clones dominated the repertoire at all time points.

They ran version v3.0 of the immunoSEQ assay at survey level. Each sample aimed for roughly 40,000-50,000 sequenced T-cell genomes. Repertoires were generated with immunoSEQ multiplex PCR, while TCRdb's copy carries only in-frame clones and drops some. The sample carries fewer than 9,000 clones, under 85% recorded once. This chain uses TRBV6-1 with TRBJ2-3, with D perhaps TRBD2 (6 bases). The input for sequencing was unsorted PBMCs, taken 1.1 years after starting antiretroviral therapy. The sequence was obtained from a middle-aged man with HIV. The CDR3 here is CASSEPPRGGTDTQYF. As DNA, the CDR3 is TGTGCCAGCAGTGAACCCCCTCGCGGGGGCACAGATACGCAGTATTTT.